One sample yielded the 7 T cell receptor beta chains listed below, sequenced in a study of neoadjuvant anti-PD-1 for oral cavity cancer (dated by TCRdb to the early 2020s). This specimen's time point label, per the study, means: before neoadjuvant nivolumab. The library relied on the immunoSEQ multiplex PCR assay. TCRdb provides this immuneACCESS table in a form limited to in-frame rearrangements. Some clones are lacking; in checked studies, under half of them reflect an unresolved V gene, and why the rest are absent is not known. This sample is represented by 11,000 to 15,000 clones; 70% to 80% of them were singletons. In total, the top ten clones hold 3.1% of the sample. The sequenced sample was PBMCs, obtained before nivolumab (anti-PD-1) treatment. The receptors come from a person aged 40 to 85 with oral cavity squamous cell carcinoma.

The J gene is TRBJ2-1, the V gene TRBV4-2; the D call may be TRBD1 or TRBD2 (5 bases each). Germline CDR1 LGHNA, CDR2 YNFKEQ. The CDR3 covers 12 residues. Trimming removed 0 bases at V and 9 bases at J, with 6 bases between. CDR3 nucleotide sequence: TGTGCCAGCAGCCAAGAAGGGACTGAGCAGTTCTTC. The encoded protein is CASSQEGTEQFF.

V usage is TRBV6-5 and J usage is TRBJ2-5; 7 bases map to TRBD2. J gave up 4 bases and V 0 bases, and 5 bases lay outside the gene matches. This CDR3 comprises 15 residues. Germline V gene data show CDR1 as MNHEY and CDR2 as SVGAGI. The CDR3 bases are TGTGCCAGCAGTTACTCGACCCTAGCGGCAGAGACCCAGTACTTC. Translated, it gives CASSYSTLAAETQYF.

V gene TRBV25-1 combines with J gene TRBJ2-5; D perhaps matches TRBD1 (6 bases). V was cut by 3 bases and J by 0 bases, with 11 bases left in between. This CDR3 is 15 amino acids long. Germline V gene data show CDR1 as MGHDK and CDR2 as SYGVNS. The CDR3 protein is CASSEAGENQETQYF. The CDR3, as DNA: TGTGCCAGCAGTGAGGCAGGGGAAAACCAAGAGACCCAGTACTTC.

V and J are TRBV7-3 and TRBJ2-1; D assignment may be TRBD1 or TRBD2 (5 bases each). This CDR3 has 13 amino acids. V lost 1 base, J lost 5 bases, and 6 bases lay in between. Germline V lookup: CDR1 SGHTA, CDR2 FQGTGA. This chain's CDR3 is CASSLMGDNEQFF. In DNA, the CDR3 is TGTGCCAGCAGCTTAATGGGGGACAATGAGCAGTTCTTC.

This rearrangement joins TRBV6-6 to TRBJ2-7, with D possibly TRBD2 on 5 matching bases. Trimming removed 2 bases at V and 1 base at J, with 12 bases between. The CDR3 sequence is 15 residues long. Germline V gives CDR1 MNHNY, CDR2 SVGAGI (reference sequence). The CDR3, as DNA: TGTGCCAGCAGTTACGATGAGGGAATTTCCTACGAGCAGTACTTC. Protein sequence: CASSYDEGISYEQYF.

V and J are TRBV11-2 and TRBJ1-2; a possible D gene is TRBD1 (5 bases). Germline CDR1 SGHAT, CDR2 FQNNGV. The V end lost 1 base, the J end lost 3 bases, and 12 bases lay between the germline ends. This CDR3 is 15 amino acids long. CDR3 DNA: TGTGCCAGCAGCTTAGGTCCAGGGTCGTACTATGGCTACACCTTC. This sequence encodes CASSLGPGSYYGYTF.

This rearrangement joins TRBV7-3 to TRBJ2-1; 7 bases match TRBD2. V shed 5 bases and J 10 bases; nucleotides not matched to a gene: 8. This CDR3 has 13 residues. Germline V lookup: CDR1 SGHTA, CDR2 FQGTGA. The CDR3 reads CASSEQGSGEQFF. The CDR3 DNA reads TGTGCCAGCAGCGAGCAGGGTAGCGGGGAGCAGTTCTTC.